This T cell receptor (beta chain) was observed in a study of shared clonotypes between healthy human individuals. Per the authors' pipeline: For the immunoSEQ data, sequences were junction-only without quality scores, so filtering differed. Assay used: immunoSEQ multiplex PCR; TCRdb lists only in-frame clones, some missing. For V, J and clone size, that table is used; D and trimming come from the DNA. The profile shows roughly 1,500,000 clones, approximately 98.5% of them singletons. This CDR3 has 17 residues. Germline trimming cut 1 base from V and 7 bases from J; bases unmatched to any gene: 7. Germline CDR1 reads MNHNS; CDR2 reads SASEGT.

Sequencing was carried out using naive CD4+ T cells sorted from blood. The subset here: CD45RA+ positively selected. The chain employs TRBV6-1 and TRBJ2-1; TRBD2 matches at 13 bases. This TCR came from a man younger than 45 in good health. CDR3 residues: CASSEGGLAGTRNEQFF. The CDR3 DNA follows: TGTGCCAGCAGTGAAGGGGGACTAGCGGGAACGCGGAATGAGCAGTTCTTC.